This T cell receptor (beta chain) was recovered during a study of cytomegalovirus exposure and HLA in healthy donors. The study's findings and limits: Among donors in an Asian-associated ancestry cluster, a later analysis reportedly found fewer N-insertions than the roughly 700-donor mean. Published work reported that the classifier diagnosed cytomegalovirus status with high specificity and sensitivity.

A multiplex PCR was run with 60 Vbeta primers and 13 Jbeta primers. Profiled with immunoSEQ multiplex PCR; TCRdb holds only in-frame clones, not every one. The repertoire has about 160,000 clones, approximately 78% of them found once; the top ten carry 7% to 9%. About this clone: Its matching antigen is unknown.

This sequence originates from a male donor in good health and CMV-seropositive. The sequenced material came from PBMCs.

The DNA for the CDR3 is TGTGCCACTTGGGACAGGGGTTACAATGAGCAGTTCTTC. Protein: CATWDRGYNEQFF. The chain links TRBV10-3 to TRBJ2-1; 10 nucleotides agree with TRBD1. V lost 10 bases, J lost 4 bases, and 4 bases stayed unmatched. The length of the CDR3 is 13 residues. Germline CDR1 is ENHRY and CDR2 is SYGVKD.